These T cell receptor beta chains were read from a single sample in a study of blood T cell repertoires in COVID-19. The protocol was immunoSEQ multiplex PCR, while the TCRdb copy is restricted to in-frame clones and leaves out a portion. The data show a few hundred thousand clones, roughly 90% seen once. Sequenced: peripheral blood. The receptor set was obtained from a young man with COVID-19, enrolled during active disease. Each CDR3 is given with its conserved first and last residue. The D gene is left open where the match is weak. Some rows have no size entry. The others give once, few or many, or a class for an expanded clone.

CDR3 DNA: TGTGCCAGCAGCCAAAGGAGGACTTACTCTGGAAACACCATATATTTT
CDR3 protein: CASSQRRTYSGNTIYF
V gene: TRBV16
J gene: TRBJ1-3
CDR3 length: 16
clone size: few
D gene: NA

CDR3 DNA: TGCGCCAGCAGCCAATGGGAAGGACAGTTGTACACCTTC
CDR3 protein: CASSQWEGQLYTF
V gene: TRBV5-1
J gene: TRBJ1-2
CDR3 length: 13
clone size: NA
D gene: NA

CDR3 DNA: TGTGCCAGCAGGACCGAAGGGAGAGAGACCCAGTACTTC
CDR3 protein: CASRTEGRETQYF
V gene: TRBV6-5
J gene: TRBJ2-5
CDR3 length: 13
clone size: once
D gene: NA

CDR3 DNA: TGCGCCAGCAGCTTAGCGGGAGGGCAAGAGACCCAGTACTTC
CDR3 protein: CASSLAGGQETQYF
V gene: TRBV10-2
J gene: TRBJ2-5
CDR3 length: 14
clone size: NA
D gene: TRBD2

CDR3 DNA: TGTGCCAGCAGTGATGTACCCAACGACAGGTTCGAGGAGCAGTACTTC
CDR3 protein: CASSDVPNDRFEEQYF
V gene: TRBV6-1
J gene: TRBJ2-7
CDR3 length: 16
clone size: NA
D gene: NA

CDR3 DNA: TGTGCCAGCAGCGACAGGGGGAGTACGAAGGTCAAAAACATTCAGTACTTC
CDR3 protein: CASSDRGSTKVKNIQYF
V gene: TRBV21-1
J gene: TRBJ2-4
CDR3 length: 17
clone size: NA
D gene: NA

CDR3 DNA: TGTGCCAGCAGCTTAGCACCTAGCGTCCAAGAGACCCAGTACTTC
CDR3 protein: CASSLAPSVQETQYF
V gene: TRBV7-9
J gene: TRBJ2-5
CDR3 length: 15
clone size: NA
D gene: NA

CDR3 DNA: TGTGCCAGCAGCTCAGGGGTGAACACTGAAGCTTTCTTT
CDR3 protein: CASSSGVNTEAFF
V gene: TRBV7-3
J gene: TRBJ1-1
CDR3 length: 13
clone size: NA
D gene: NA

CDR3 DNA: TGCGCCAGCAGCGACACTAGTTATTTCAATGAGCAGTTCTTC
CDR3 protein: CASSDTSYFNEQFF
V gene: TRBV5-1
J gene: TRBJ2-1
CDR3 length: 14
clone size: NA
D gene: NA

CDR3 DNA: TGCGCCAGCAGCGGGAGGGGGAACTACGAGCAGTACTTC
CDR3 protein: CASSGRGNYEQYF
V gene: TRBV5-1
J gene: TRBJ2-7
CDR3 length: 13
clone size: NA
D gene: NA

CDR3 DNA: TGTGCCAGCAGTCCCGACACCCTCTCTGGGGCCAACGTCCTGACTTTC
CDR3 protein: CASSPDTLSGANVLTF
V gene: TRBV27
J gene: TRBJ2-6
CDR3 length: 16
clone size: NA
D gene: NA

CDR3 DNA: TGCGCCAGCAGTGAGTCGGGACAGGGGTCCTACGAGCAGTACTTC
CDR3 protein: CASSESGQGSYEQYF
V gene: TRBV10-2
J gene: TRBJ2-7
CDR3 length: 15
clone size: NA
D gene: TRBD1

CDR3 DNA: TGTGCCAGCTCACCAAGCGGAGCCCAAGAGACCCAGTACTTC
CDR3 protein: CASSPSGAQETQYF
V gene: TRBV18
J gene: TRBJ2-5
CDR3 length: 14
clone size: NA
D gene: NA